The 30 T cell receptor beta chains below all came from one sample that was sequenced in a study of blood T cell repertoires in COVID-19. Profiling relied on immunoSEQ multiplex PCR, and the TCRdb table lists in-frame clones only, not all of them. The sample yields some 73,000 clones, around 83% seen once. Sequences were obtained from peripheral blood. The receptors derive from an elderly woman with active or convalescent COVID-19.

This clone has just a few counts. The chain has TRBV7-8 and TRBJ1-5; D is unresolved. The CDR3 totals 12 residues. V was trimmed by 5 bases and J by 8 bases, leaving 10 bases between them. CDR1 SGHVS and CDR2 FQNEAQ come from the germline V gene. CDR3 loop: CASSRYGEPQHF. DNA for the CDR3: TGTGCCAGCAGCCGTTACGGGGAGCCCCAGCATTTT.

The genes are TRBV5-3 and TRBJ2-4, with D tentatively TRBD1 (6 bases). TRBV5-3 is flagged as an ORF with uncertain function. This CDR3 region has 17 residues. Trimming left V 4 bases short and J 2 bases short, with 19 bases between. The CDR3 here is CARSQEQGWISKNIQYF. CDR3 bases: TGTGCCAGAAGCCAGGAGCAGGGGTGGATATCCAAAAACATTCAGTACTTC.

This clone has a handful of counts. The J gene is TRBJ2-3, the V gene TRBV6-2 or TRBV6-3; D is perhaps TRBD2 (5 bases). Germline V gives CDR1 MNHEY, CDR2 SVGEGT. V was clipped by 4 bases and J by 0 bases, with 8 bases between them. The CDR3 spans 14 residues. CDR3 coding DNA: TGTGCCAGCAGTTGGACTCGGAGCACAGATACGCAGTATTTT. The encoded protein is CASSWTRSTDTQYF.

V and J are TRBV29-1 and TRBJ2-5; D is unresolved. The V and J ends lost 4 bases and 5 bases respectively, with 20 bases between them. This CDR3 is 15 amino acids long. Germline CDR1 and CDR2: SQVTM and ANQGSEA. CDR3 coding DNA: TGCAGCGTTGTTTTAACGGTCGTCGCCGGGGAGACCCAGTACTTC. Amino acid sequence: CSVVLTVVAGETQYF.

This clone appeared a single time. J is TRBJ2-5 and V is TRBV5-1; 9 bases are a match to TRBD1. This CDR3 is 15 amino acids long. CDR1 and CDR2 (germline): SGHRS, YFSETQ. With V trimmed by 3 bases and J by 3 bases, 6 bases remained unmatched. CDR3 DNA sequence: TGCGCCAGCAGCTCGGGACAGGGAAACAAAGAGACCCAGTACTTC. It yields the protein CASSSGQGNKETQYF. The full variable domain, in which reference TRBV5-1 and TRBJ2-5 provide the parts outside the CDR3, is KAGVTQTPRYLIKTRGQQVTLSCSPISGHRSVSWYQQTPGQGLQFLFEYFSETQRNKGNFPGRFSGRQFSNSRSEMNVSTLELGDSALYLCASSSGQGNKETQYFGPGTRLLVL.

The V call is TRBV7-2, the J call TRBJ2-7; weak D call: TRBD2 (6 bases). The length of the CDR3 is 16 residues. Trimming shortened V by 0 bases and J by 5 bases, and 17 bases separated the two germline ends. Germline loops: CDR1 SGHTA, CDR2 FQGNSA. CDR3 DNA sequence: TGTGCCAGCAGCTTAGCCCCTGGAGGGTCCGGCCACGAGCAGTACTTC. As protein: CASSLAPGGSGHEQYF.

The chain links TRBV4-3 to TRBJ1-6; D ambiguous. V shed 1 base and J shed 9 bases, with 7 bases lying between them. The CDR3 has 13 amino acids. In germline, CDR1 is LGHNA, CDR2 YSLEER. The CDR3 DNA reads TGCGCCAGCAGCCAAGTATCTCGTTCACCCCTCCACTTT. Amino acids: CASSQVSRSPLHF.

The chain combines TRBV5-4 with TRBJ2-5; 7 bases are a match to TRBD1. CDR1 is SGHNT, CDR2 YYREEE, per germline (reference sequence). Trimming took 4 bases from V and 5 from J; bases not matched to a gene: 11. The CDR3 has 15 residues. The CDR3 sequence is CASSTRQGSGETQYF. CDR3 nucleotide sequence: TGTGCCAGCAGCACTCGACAGGGATCGGGGGAGACCCAGTACTTC.

The genes are TRBV2 and TRBJ1-5; the D gene is possibly TRBD1 (6 bases). Trimming pared 2 bases from V and 2 bases from J, leaving 16 bases between. This CDR3 has 17 amino acids. Germline CDR1 is SNHLY and CDR2 is FYNNEI. CDR3 bases: TGTGCCAGCAGTGAATCCCCCGGGGGGGGCGGCAATCAGCCCCAGCATTTT. Translated: CASSESPGGGGNQPQHF.

This clone has only one observation. The chain is built from TRBV6-2 or TRBV6-3 and TRBJ2-7, with D possibly matching TRBD2 (6 bases). The CDR3 sequence is 13 residues long. Germline V gene data show CDR1 as MNHEY and CDR2 as SVGEGT. V shed 3 bases and J shed 2 bases, with 8 bases lying between them. The CDR3 loop is CASSYSGAYEQYF. CDR3 DNA: TGTGCCAGCAGTTATTCGGGGGCCTACGAGCAGTACTTC.

The V and J genes are TRBV7-3 and TRBJ1-1; TRBD1 matches at 9 bases. Germline V gives CDR1 SGHTA, CDR2 FQGTGA. The CDR3 length is 13 residues. Losses at the gene ends were 5 bases for V and 8 bases for J; bases not matched to a gene: 6. The CDR3 DNA follows: TGTGCCAGCAGCCCTGGACAGGGGAGGGAAGCTTTCTTT. Its protein product is CASSPGQGREAFF.

The chain combines TRBV11-2 with TRBJ2-1; TRBD2 is a possible D gene (6 bases). The CDR3 is 14 residues long. The V end lost 4 bases, the J end lost 10 bases, and 17 bases lay between the germline ends. Germline CDR1 is SGHAT and CDR2 is FQNNGV. The CDR3 region has the DNA TGTGCCAGCAGCTACACCTCGGGGGTCGGGGAGCAGTTCTTC. Translation: CASSYTSGVGEQFF.

The CDR3 spells CASSYGPNVYEQYF. CDR3 coding DNA: TGTGCCAGCAGTTATGGGCCAAACGTCTACGAGCAGTACTTC. The V call is TRBV6-2 or TRBV6-3, the J call TRBJ2-7; D is uncertain. The V end was cut by 3 bases, the J end by 3 bases, with 12 bases between. The CDR3 totals 14 residues. Germline V gives CDR1 MNHEY, CDR2 SVGEGT.

The chain is built from TRBV19 and TRBJ2-7; 7 bases map to TRBD1. CDR3 length: 15 amino acids. J lost 4 bases, V lost 0 bases, and 6 bases had no gene match. CDR1 and CDR2 from the germline V gene are LNHDA and SQIVND (reference sequence). The CDR3 loop is CASSIESQGVYEQYF. The CDR3 nucleotides read TGTGCCAGTAGTATAGAAAGCCAGGGGGTTTACGAGCAGTACTTC.

CDR3 sequence (DNA): TGTGCCAGCACCAAGAAGTGGACAGGGGGAACGTACTATGGCTACACCTTC. Translation gives CASTKKWTGGTYYGYTF. The chain recombines TRBV3-1 (or the pseudogene TRBV3-2) with TRBJ1-2; 10 nucleotides agree with TRBD1. The CDR3 extends over 17 amino acids. The J segment lost 3 bases and the V segment lost 7 bases, leaving 14 bases of the junction unmatched. Germline V gives CDR1 LGHDT, CDR2 YNNKEL (reference sequence).

This clone has more than one count but fewer than ten. This chain connects TRBV29-1 to TRBJ1-2; 8 bases fit TRBD1. CDR1 and CDR2 (germline): SQVTM, ANQGSEA. The CDR3 extends over 13 amino acids. The CDR3 reads CRGDRIFGFCYTF. In DNA form, the CDR3 reads TGCAGGGGGGACAGGATTTTTGGCTTTTGCTACACCTTC.

This chain uses TRBV7-2 with TRBJ1-1, with 7 bases aligning to TRBD1. CDR1 is SGHTA and CDR2 is FQGNSA in the germline V gene. The CDR3 covers 15 residues. V shed 5 bases and J 2 bases; nucleotides not matched to a gene: 8. The chain's CDR3 is CASSDVQGGNTEAFF. In DNA, the CDR3 is TGTGCCAGCAGCGACGTTCAGGGGGGAAACACTGAAGCTTTCTTT.

The rearrangement uses TRBV6-6 and TRBJ1-6, with a tentative D call TRBD1 (5 bases). The germline V gene has CDR1 MNHNY and CDR2 SVGAGI (reference sequence). This CDR3 has 14 amino acids. Between the trimmed V and J ends, which lost 0 bases and 9 bases, there was a span of 9 bases. The CDR3 region is CASSYSGQLSPLHF. Written as DNA, the CDR3 is TGTGCCAGCAGTTACTCTGGACAACTTTCACCCCTCCACTTT.

This clone was seen just once. The chain uses TRBV3-1 (or the pseudogene TRBV3-2) and TRBJ2-1; 10 bases are shared with TRBD1. Germline V lookup: CDR1 LGHDT, CDR2 YNNKEL (reference sequence). The CDR3 is made up of 14 amino acids. J lost 7 bases, V lost 4 bases, and 4 bases had no gene match. The chain's CDR3 is CASSPWTGGNEQFF. As DNA, the CDR3 is TGTGCCAGCAGCCCGTGGACAGGGGGGAATGAGCAGTTCTTC.

This rearrangement joins TRBV6-5 to TRBJ1-5; a weak D match, TRBD1 (6 bases). CDR1 is MNHEY, CDR2 SVGAGI, per germline. V was clipped by 2 bases and J by 6 bases, with 14 bases between them. The CDR3 loop spans 15 amino acids. CDR3 DNA: TGTGCCAGCAGTTACACCCCAGGGGCAGGTCAGCCCCAGCATTTT. It yields the protein CASSYTPGAGQPQHF.

This chain links TRBV9 with TRBJ2-1; possibly TRBD2 for D (5 bases). This CDR3 has 12 residues. Germline V gives CDR1 SGDLS, CDR2 YYNGEE. Trimming removed 3 bases at V and 9 bases at J, with 10 bases between. The CDR3 protein is CASSAGLGEQFF. In DNA form, the CDR3 reads TGTGCCAGCAGCGCTGGACTCGGTGAGCAGTTCTTC.

The chain links TRBV25-1 to TRBJ2-3, with 9 bases aligning to TRBD1. The CDR3 is made up of 15 amino acids. Germline assignment: CDR1 MGHDK and CDR2 SYGVNS. The junction had 5 bases not matched to a gene; V was cut back by 4 bases and J by 3 bases. This CDR3 reads CASSGYRGRTDTQYF. CDR3 in DNA: TGTGCCAGCAGTGGGTACAGGGGGCGAACAGATACGCAGTATTTT.

The chain joins TRBV12-5 to TRBJ1-5; no definite D call. V was trimmed by 4 bases and J by 10 bases, leaving 14 bases between them. The CDR3 length is 13 residues. Germline V gene lookup returns CDR1 LGHNT and CDR2 FRNRAP. The CDR3 sequence is CASGWSDSGPQHF. As DNA, the CDR3 is TGTGCTAGTGGTTGGTCCGACTCGGGTCCCCAGCATTTT.

CDR3 residues: CASRRESTPLHF. CDR3 sequence (DNA): TGTGCCAGCAGGCGGGAGTCCACACCCCTCCACTTT. The chain combines TRBV6-6 with TRBJ1-6; D uncertain. Germline assignment: CDR1 MNHNY and CDR2 SVGAGI (reference sequence). The germline V and J ends were trimmed by 6 bases and 11 bases, with 11 bases remaining between them. The CDR3 extends over 12 amino acids.

The genes are TRBV5-1 and TRBJ2-7; D might be TRBD1 (6 bases). Germline CDR1 is SGHRS and CDR2 is YFSETQ. The CDR3 consists of 14 residues. V was trimmed by 0 bases and J by 7 bases, leaving 14 bases between them. The CDR3 sequence: CASSLGKQGSEQYF. The CDR3 DNA sequence: TGCGCCAGCAGCTTGGGAAAACAGGGATCGGAGCAGTACTTC.

The V call is TRBV29-1, the J call TRBJ2-6; no clear D gene. Trimming cost V 4 bases and J 2 bases, with 6 bases left between them. This CDR3 is 13 amino acids long. CDR1 is SQVTM and CDR2 is ANQGSEA in the germline V gene. The CDR3 DNA reads TGCAGCGTTGCTAATACTGGGGCCAACGTCCTGACTTTC. As protein: CSVANTGANVLTF.

The chain links TRBV28 to TRBJ1-6; tentatively, D is TRBD1 (5 bases). V was shortened by 6 bases and J by 4 bases, with 10 bases between the two germline ends. This CDR3 is built from 14 residues. Germline-derived CDR1 and CDR2 are MDHEN and SYDVKM. The CDR3 region has the DNA TGTGCCAGCAGCCCGAGACAGTATAATTCACCCCTCCACTTT. This codes for CASSPRQYNSPLHF.

This clone was found once. The chain uses TRBV30 and TRBJ1-2; TRBD1 matches at 10 bases. There are 12 residues in the CDR3. V gave up 6 bases and J gave up 8 bases; unmatched junction bases: 6. Germline V CDR1 and CDR2: GTSNPN, SVGIG (reference sequence). The DNA for the CDR3 is TGTGCCTGTGTCGACAGGGGGCGAGGCTACACCTTC. Encoded protein: CACVDRGRGYTF. The variable domain in full, completed from reference TRBV30 and TRBJ1-2, reads SQTIHQWPATLVQPVGSPLSLECTVEGTSNPNLYWYRQAAGRGLQLLFYSVGIGQISSEVPQNLSASRPQDRQFILSSKKLLLSDSGFYLCACVDRGRGYTFGSGTRLTVV.

The J gene is TRBJ1-4, the V gene TRBV19, with D possibly being TRBD1 (6 bases). This CDR3 is 14 amino acids long. Germline CDR1 is LNHDA and CDR2 is SQIVND (reference sequence). V dropped 4 bases and J dropped 10 bases, with 16 bases sitting between them. The CDR3 DNA reads TGTGCCAGTAGTACCCAACAGGGTTTAGGAAAACTGTTTTTT. Translated, it gives CASSTQQGLGKLFF.

The V and J genes are TRBV28 and TRBJ1-3, with D uncertain. This CDR3 is built from 14 residues. Germline V gene lookup returns CDR1 MDHEN and CDR2 SYDVKM. Trimming stripped 3 bases from V and 3 bases from J, with 9 bases between. The CDR3 spells CASSLRLVGNTIYF. CDR3 nucleotides: TGTGCCAGCAGTTTGCGCCTTGTTGGAAACACCATATATTTT.